The present TCR beta chain was sequenced within a study of shared clonotypes between healthy human individuals. V was shortened by 5 bases and J by 4 bases, with 14 bases between the two germline ends. Per the germline V gene, CDR1 is SEHNR and CDR2 is FQNEAQ (reference sequence). CDR3 size: 14 residues. Clones were sequenced by immunoSEQ multiplex PCR, and TCRdb holds only the in-frame ones, with some missing. Among around 2.3 million clones listed, 90% to 97% were seen once. The specimen sequenced was naive CD4+ T cells sorted from blood. Subset indicated: CD45RA+ positively selected. This receptor was identified in a man in his late teens or twenties in good health. The V and J genes are TRBV7-9 and TRBJ2-5; D uncertain. For the CDR3, the DNA is TGTGCCAGCAGCCGGTCCCCAAATGGAGAGACCCAGTACTTC. As protein: CASSRSPNGETQYF.